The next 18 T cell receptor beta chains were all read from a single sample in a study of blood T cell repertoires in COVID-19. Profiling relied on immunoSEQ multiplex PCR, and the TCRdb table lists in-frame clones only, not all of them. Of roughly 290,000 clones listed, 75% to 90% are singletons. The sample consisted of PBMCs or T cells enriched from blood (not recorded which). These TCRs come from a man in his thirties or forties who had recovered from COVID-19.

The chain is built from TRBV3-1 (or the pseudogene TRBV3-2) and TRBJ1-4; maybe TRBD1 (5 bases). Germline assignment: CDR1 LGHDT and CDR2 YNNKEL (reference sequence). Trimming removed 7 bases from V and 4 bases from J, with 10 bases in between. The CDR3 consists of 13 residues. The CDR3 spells CASTRGGNEKLFF. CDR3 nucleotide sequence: TGTGCCAGCACCCGCGGGGGTAATGAAAAACTGTTTTTT.

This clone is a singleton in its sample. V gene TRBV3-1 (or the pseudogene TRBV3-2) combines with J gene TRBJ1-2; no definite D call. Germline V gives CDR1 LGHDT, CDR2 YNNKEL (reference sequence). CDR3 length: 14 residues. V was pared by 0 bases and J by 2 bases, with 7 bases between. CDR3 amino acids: CASSQDEGNYGYTF. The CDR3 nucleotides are TGTGCCAGCAGCCAAGATGAGGGAAACTATGGCTACACCTTC.

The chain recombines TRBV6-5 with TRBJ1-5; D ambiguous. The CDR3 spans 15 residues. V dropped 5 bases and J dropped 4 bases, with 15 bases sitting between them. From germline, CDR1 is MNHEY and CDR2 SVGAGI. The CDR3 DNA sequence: TGTGCCAGCAGTACCTTCTGGCTTATAAATCAGCCCCAGCATTTT. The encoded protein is CASSTFWLINQPQHF.

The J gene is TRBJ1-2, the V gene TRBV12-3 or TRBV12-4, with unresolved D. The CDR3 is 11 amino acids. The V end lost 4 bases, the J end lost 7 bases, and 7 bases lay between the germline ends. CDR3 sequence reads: CASSSRVGYTF. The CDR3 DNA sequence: TGTGCCAGCAGTTCACGGGTTGGCTACACCTTC.

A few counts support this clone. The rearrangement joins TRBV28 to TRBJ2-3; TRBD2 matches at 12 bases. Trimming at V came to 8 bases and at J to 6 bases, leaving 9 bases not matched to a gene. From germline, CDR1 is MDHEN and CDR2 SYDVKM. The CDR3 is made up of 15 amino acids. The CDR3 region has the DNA TGTGCCAGCCTAGCGGGGGGGCTGGGGGCGGATACGCAGTATTTT. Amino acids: CASLAGGLGADTQYF.

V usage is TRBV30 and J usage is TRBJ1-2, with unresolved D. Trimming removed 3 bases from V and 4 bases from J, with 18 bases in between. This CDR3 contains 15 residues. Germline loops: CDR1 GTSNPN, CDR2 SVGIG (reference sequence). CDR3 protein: CAWSTPSGWTYGYTF. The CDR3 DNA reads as TGTGCCTGGAGCACCCCAAGCGGGTGGACCTATGGCTACACCTTC.

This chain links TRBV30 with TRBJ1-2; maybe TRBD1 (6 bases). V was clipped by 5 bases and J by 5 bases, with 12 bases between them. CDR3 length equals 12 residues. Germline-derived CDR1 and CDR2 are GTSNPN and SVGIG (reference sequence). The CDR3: CAWYRVPYGYTF. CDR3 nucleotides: TGTGCCTGGTACAGGGTCCCTTATGGCTACACCTTC.

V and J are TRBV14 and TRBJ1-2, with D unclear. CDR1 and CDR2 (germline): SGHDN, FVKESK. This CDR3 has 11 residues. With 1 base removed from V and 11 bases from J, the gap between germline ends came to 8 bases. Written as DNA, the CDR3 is TGTGCCAGCAGCCAAGGTCCTAAATACACCTTC. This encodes CASSQGPKYTF.

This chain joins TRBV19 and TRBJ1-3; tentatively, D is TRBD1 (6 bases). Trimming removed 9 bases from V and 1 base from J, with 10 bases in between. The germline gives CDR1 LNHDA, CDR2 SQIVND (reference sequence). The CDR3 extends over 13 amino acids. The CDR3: CASLDRSGNTIYF. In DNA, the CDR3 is TGTGCCAGCCTAGACAGGTCTGGAAACACCATATATTTT.

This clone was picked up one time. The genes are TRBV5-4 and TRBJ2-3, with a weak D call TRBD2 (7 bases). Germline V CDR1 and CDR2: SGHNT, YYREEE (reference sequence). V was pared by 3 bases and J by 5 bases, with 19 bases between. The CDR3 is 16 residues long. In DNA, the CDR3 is TGTGCCAGCAGCTCGACTTCGGGGGGCGAGGGAGATACGCAGTATTTT. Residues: CASSSTSGGEGDTQYF.

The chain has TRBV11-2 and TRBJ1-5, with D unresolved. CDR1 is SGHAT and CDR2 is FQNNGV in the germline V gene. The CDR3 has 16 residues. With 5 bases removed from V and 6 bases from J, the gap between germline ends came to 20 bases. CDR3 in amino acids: CASSPSRTGPSQPQHF. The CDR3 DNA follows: TGTGCCAGCAGCCCAAGTCGGACTGGCCCATCTCAGCCCCAGCATTTT.

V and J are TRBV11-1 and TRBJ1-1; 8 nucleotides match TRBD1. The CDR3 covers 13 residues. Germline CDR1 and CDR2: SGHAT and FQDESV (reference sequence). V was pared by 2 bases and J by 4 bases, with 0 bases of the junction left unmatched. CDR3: CASSLQGATEAFF. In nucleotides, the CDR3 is TGTGCCAGCAGCTTACAGGGGGCCACTGAAGCTTTCTTT.

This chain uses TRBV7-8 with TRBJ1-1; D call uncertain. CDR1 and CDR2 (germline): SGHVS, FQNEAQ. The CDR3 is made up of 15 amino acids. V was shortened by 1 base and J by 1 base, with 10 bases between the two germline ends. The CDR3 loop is CASSLGGQKNTEAFF. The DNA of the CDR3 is TGTGCCAGCAGCTTAGGAGGCCAGAAGAACACTGAAGCTTTCTTT.

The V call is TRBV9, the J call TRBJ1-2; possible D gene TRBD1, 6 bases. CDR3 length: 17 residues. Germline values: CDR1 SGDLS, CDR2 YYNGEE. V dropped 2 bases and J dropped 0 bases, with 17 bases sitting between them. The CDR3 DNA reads TGTGCCAGCAGCGTGAGGCCAAACAGGGTGACTAACTATGGCTACACCTTC. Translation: CASSVRPNRVTNYGYTF.

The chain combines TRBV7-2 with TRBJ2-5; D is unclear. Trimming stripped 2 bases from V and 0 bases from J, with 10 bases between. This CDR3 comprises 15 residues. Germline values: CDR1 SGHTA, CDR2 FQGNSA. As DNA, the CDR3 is TGTGCCAGCAGCTTACCTCAAGCAAACCAAGAGACCCAGTACTTC. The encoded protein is CASSLPQANQETQYF.

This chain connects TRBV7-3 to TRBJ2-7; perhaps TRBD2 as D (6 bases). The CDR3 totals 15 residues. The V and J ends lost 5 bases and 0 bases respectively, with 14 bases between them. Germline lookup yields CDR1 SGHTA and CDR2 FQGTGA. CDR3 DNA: TGTGCCAGCAGCCCCTACGGGGGATCCTCCTACGAGCAGTACTTC. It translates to CASSPYGGSSYEQYF.

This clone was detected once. As DNA, the CDR3 is TGTGCCAGCTCACCATGGTCCGGGGGAGGGAACACTGAAGCTTTCTTT. The encoded protein is CASSPWSGGGNTEAFF. The chain joins TRBV18 to TRBJ1-1, with a tentative D call TRBD1 (5 bases). Looked up from germline, CDR1 is KGHSH and CDR2 is LQKENI. The CDR3 loop spans 16 amino acids. V was trimmed by 2 bases and J by 1 base, leaving 14 bases between them. The variable domain in full, completed from reference TRBV18 and TRBJ1-1, reads NAGVMQNPRHLVRRRGQEARLRCSPMKGHSHVYWYRQLPEEGLKFMVYLQKENIIDESGMPKERFSAEFPKEGPSILRIQQVVRGDSAAYFCASSPWSGGGNTEAFFGQGTRLTVV.

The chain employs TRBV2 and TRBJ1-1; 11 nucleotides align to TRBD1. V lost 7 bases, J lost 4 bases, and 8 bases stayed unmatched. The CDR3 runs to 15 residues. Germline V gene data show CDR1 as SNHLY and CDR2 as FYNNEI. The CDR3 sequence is CASIKLGQGGTEAFF. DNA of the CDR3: TGTGCCAGCATCAAGCTGGGACAGGGGGGCACTGAAGCTTTCTTT.